Following are 10 T cell receptor beta chains from one sample sequenced in a study of T cell changes during pregnancy in multiple sclerosis. Some clones are missing from TCRdb's copy, which holds only in-frame ones; the method was immunoSEQ multiplex PCR. The sample has more than 85,000 clones, around 93% seen once. This sample comprised peripheral blood, obtained before pregnancy. The receptor source for this set is a female donor with multiple sclerosis, enrolled in a pregnancy study.

The chain links TRBV5-1 to TRBJ1-1, with D perhaps matching TRBD1 (6 bases). The CDR3 totals 14 residues. CDR1 and CDR2 (germline): SGHRS, YFSETQ. V dropped 4 bases and J dropped 1 base, with 11 bases sitting between them. The CDR3: CASSRMDRNTEAFF. CDR3 bases: TGCGCCAGCAGCCGGATGGACAGGAACACTGAAGCTTTCTTT.

This clone appeared a single time. The chain is built from TRBV7-8 and TRBJ2-7; 8 nucleotides match TRBD1. After removal of 4 bases from V and 9 bases from J, the junction contained 17 bases not matched to a gene. In germline, CDR1 is SGHVS, CDR2 FQNEAQ. This CDR3 contains 16 residues. CDR3 amino acids: CASSSPGPDRAHGQYF. CDR3 nucleotide sequence: TGTGCCAGCAGCTCCCCAGGCCCGGACAGGGCCCATGGGCAGTACTTC.

The rearrangement joins TRBV30 to TRBJ2-7, with TRBD2 matching over 14 bases. V lost 3 bases, J lost 0 bases, and 4 bases stayed unmatched. The CDR3 covers 16 residues. Germline V gene lookup returns CDR1 GTSNPN and CDR2 SVGIG (reference sequence). The CDR3 reads CAWSGTSGSSSYEQYF. For the CDR3, the DNA is TGTGCCTGGAGCGGGACTAGCGGGAGTAGCTCCTACGAGCAGTACTTC. The variable domain in full, completed from reference TRBV30 and TRBJ2-7, reads SQTIHQWPATLVQPVGSPLSLECTVEGTSNPNLYWYRQAAGRGLQLLFYSVGIGQISSEVPQNLSASRPQDRQFILSSKKLLLSDSGFYLCAWSGTSGSSSYEQYFGPGTRLTVT.

The V call is TRBV4-2, the J call TRBJ2-2; 8 nucleotides match TRBD2. J lost 1 base, V lost 3 bases, and 4 bases had no gene match. CDR3 length: 16 residues. In germline, CDR1 is LGHNA, CDR2 YNFKEQ. CDR3 sequence (DNA): TGTGCCAGCAGCCACCTAGCGGGCCGGAACACCGGGGAGCTGTTTTTT. This codes for CASSHLAGRNTGELFF.

The J gene is TRBJ2-7, the V gene TRBV7-9, with a weak D call TRBD1 (6 bases). The V end lost 2 bases, the J end lost 2 bases, and 16 bases lay between the germline ends. Germline CDR1 reads SEHNR; CDR2 reads FQNEAQ (reference sequence). The CDR3 length is 16 residues. CDR3 sequence reads: CASSLFSGDKAYEQYF. In nucleotides, the CDR3 is TGTGCCAGCAGCTTATTTTCCGGGGACAAAGCCTACGAGCAGTACTTC. Full variable domain (rest looked up from reference TRBV7-9 and TRBJ2-7): DTGVSQNPRHKITKRGQNVTFRCDPISEHNRLYWYRQTLGQGPEFLTYFQNEAQLEKSRLLSDRFSAERPKGSFSTLEIQRTEQGDSAMYLCASSLFSGDKAYEQYFGPGTRLTVT.

The CDR3: CASSVDSAGEEETQYF. Written as DNA, the CDR3 is TGTGCCAGCAGCGTAGATTCGGCGGGAGAGGAAGAGACCCAGTACTTC. The V gene is TRBV9, the J gene TRBJ2-5; the match to TRBD2 covers 7 bases. Germline V gene data show CDR1 as SGDLS and CDR2 as YYNGEE. With V trimmed by 0 bases and J by 3 bases, 8 bases remained unmatched. This CDR3 has 16 amino acids.

This clone was observed a single time. The chain employs TRBV7-8 and TRBJ1-2; 7 nucleotides line up with TRBD1. The length of the CDR3 is 16 residues. Per germline, CDR1 SGHVS and CDR2 FQNEAQ. V shed 5 bases, J shed 0 bases, and the junction held 9 bases outside the gene matches. The CDR3 is CASSAEGARANYGYTF. Written as DNA, the CDR3 is TGTGCCAGCAGCGCGGAGGGGGCAAGAGCTAACTATGGCTACACCTTC.

The chain carries TRBV6-1 and TRBJ2-2; tentative D call: TRBD2 (5 bases). CDR1 and CDR2 (germline): MNHNS, SASEGT. V was pared by 8 bases and J by 1 base, with 8 bases between. The CDR3 is made up of 13 amino acids. CDR3 protein: CASARVNTGELFF. The CDR3 coding sequence is TGTGCCAGCGCGCGGGTGAACACCGGGGAGCTGTTTTTT.

This rearrangement joins TRBV30 to TRBJ1-2; no clear D. The V end was cut by 0 bases, the J end by 3 bases, with 11 bases between. This CDR3 has 14 residues. CDR1 and CDR2 (germline): GTSNPN, SVGIG (reference sequence). The CDR3: CAWSVRFRDYGYTF. The CDR3 nucleotides read TGTGCCTGGAGTGTACGGTTCCGTGACTATGGCTACACCTTC.

The V gene is TRBV11-2, the J gene TRBJ2-2; 8 bases are a match to TRBD2. V trimming: 5 bases; J trimming: 2 bases; junction bases outside the gene matches: 7. Per the germline V gene, CDR1 is SGHAT and CDR2 is FQNNGV. The CDR3 covers 16 residues. CDR3 amino acids: CASSDVGRANTGELFF. The CDR3 DNA follows: TGTGCCAGCAGCGATGTCGGGAGGGCCAACACCGGGGAGCTGTTTTTT.